These 10 T cell receptor beta chains share one sample of origin, sequenced in a study of CD8 T cells in Susac syndrome. Reverse transcription of about 0.45 to 1 ug RNA was performed with random hexamers. Using its own MiXCR run on the immunoSEQ multiplex PCR reads, TCRdb lists one record per CDR3 protein. The sample includes 200,000 to 300,000 distinct CDR3 sequences, almost 97% seen only once; the top ten take about 0.1%. Sequencing input: CD4+ T cells from PBMCs. These receptors all come from a human donor with Susac syndrome.

The CDR3 region has the DNA TGTGCCAGCTCACTGGTGGACACCGGCAATCAGCCCCAGCATTTT. It is translated as CASSLVDTGNQPQHF. The chain couples TRBV18 to TRBJ1-5; a weak D match, TRBD1 (5 bases). This CDR3 region has 15 residues. V lost 4 bases and J lost 2, with 12 bases in between. Germline CDR1 KGHSH, CDR2 LQKENI.

V and J are TRBV29-1 and TRBJ2-1; a possible D gene is TRBD2 (6 bases). The CDR3 is made up of 14 amino acids. The germline CDR1 and CDR2 sequences are SQVTM and ANQGSEA. V lost 0 bases, J lost 7 bases, and 13 bases lay in between. CDR3 region: CSVEEFSGGNEQFF. CDR3 in DNA: TGCAGCGTTGAAGAGTTTAGCGGTGGTAATGAGCAGTTCTTC.

The V call is TRBV24-1, the J call TRBJ2-7; no clear D gene. The germline V gene encodes CDR1 KGHDR and CDR2 SFDVKD. The germline V and J ends were trimmed by 6 bases and 6 bases, with 11 bases remaining between them. This CDR3 has 12 amino acids. The CDR3 is CATSMTSGEQYF. The CDR3 region has the DNA TGTGCCACCAGTATGACTTCGGGCGAGCAGTACTTC.

The genes are TRBV11-2 and TRBJ1-1, with no clear D. V lost 1 base, J lost 10 bases, and 10 bases lay in between. This CDR3 region has 12 residues. CDR1 SGHAT and CDR2 FQNNGV come from the germline V gene. CDR3 protein: CASSLAPMGAFF. CDR3 nucleotides: TGTGCCAGCAGCTTAGCCCCGATGGGAGCTTTCTTT.

This rearrangement joins TRBV12-3 or TRBV12-4 to TRBJ2-2; maybe TRBD1 (6 bases). This CDR3 region has 15 residues. V was trimmed by 6 bases and J by 1 base, leaving 12 bases between them. This chain's CDR3 is CASSALTGNTGELFF. The CDR3 DNA reads TGTGCCAGCAGCGCCCTGACAGGGAACACCGGGGAGCTGTTTTTT.

The rearrangement uses TRBV10-3 and TRBJ2-7; TRBD2 matches at 9 bases. Losses at the gene ends were 7 bases for V and 0 bases for J; bases not matched to a gene: 4. Germline V gives CDR1 ENHRY, CDR2 SYGVKD. CDR3 size: 14 residues. This CDR3 reads CAIKGSGSSYEQYF. CDR3 bases: TGTGCCATCAAAGGTAGCGGGAGCTCCTACGAGCAGTACTTC.

The sample holds one count of this clonotype. The rearrangement links TRBV20-1 to TRBJ1-1, with D possibly being TRBD1 (6 bases). Germline CDR1 reads DFQATT; CDR2 reads SNEGSKA (reference sequence). V lost 6 bases and J lost 5, with 16 bases in between. The CDR3 is made up of 13 amino acids. CDR3 amino acids: CSAEGGLGTEAFF. CDR3 sequence (DNA): TGCAGTGCCGAGGGGGGGCTTGGAACTGAAGCTTTCTTT.

The chain recombines TRBV14 with TRBJ2-1; D is uncertain. Looked up from germline, CDR1 is SGHDN and CDR2 is FVKESK. Trimming cost V 4 bases and J 7 bases, with 14 bases left between them. This CDR3 spans 14 amino acids. The CDR3 DNA follows: TGTGCCAGCAGCCGGTGGGATATACGGAATGAGCAGTTCTTC. As protein: CASSRWDIRNEQFF.

The V gene is TRBV21-1, the J gene TRBJ2-2; TRBD1, as called in the table, went unchecked against the DNA. TRBV21-1 is shown as a pseudogene. CDR3 length: 17 amino acids. The CDR3 region is CASSKRERHGTAGRLFF. The DNA for the CDR3 is TGTGCCAGCAGCAAACGCGAGAGACACGGGACAGCTGGGCGGCTGTTTTTT.

The gene calls are TRBV19 and TRBJ2-5; 7 bases are shared with TRBD2. V lost 8 bases and J lost 5; bases outside the gene matches: 8. CDR1 LNHDA and CDR2 SQIVND come from the germline V gene (reference sequence). The CDR3 sequence is 13 residues long. In DNA form, the CDR3 reads TGTGCCAGTCGGACGGGGGGAGGTGAGACCCAGTACTTC. It translates to CASRTGGGETQYF.